Listed here is a single T cell receptor (beta chain). Its target is unknown. Trimming took 4 bases from V and 1 from J, leaving 16 bases between them. CDR1 is SGHAT, CDR2 FQNNGV, per germline. The CDR3 totals 16 residues. Sequencing used immunoSEQ multiplex PCR; TCRdb keeps in-frame clones, though not all of them. The sample includes some 90,000 clones, about 93% of them seen just once. The sample belongs to a study of graft-versus-host responses after intestinal transplantation. About the research overall: Isolated intestinal, liver-intestinal, or multivisceral transplants had been given to the recipients. Anti-thymocyte globulin served as induction for all recipients, who then took tacrolimus and steroids for around 3 years.

This receptor was obtained from a human donor who received an intestinal transplant. Here the sequenced sample was unstimulated CD8+ T cells sorted from spleen or lymph node cells, taken before intestinal transplant. The chain links TRBV11-2 to TRBJ2-5, with D perhaps matching TRBD1 (5 bases). DNA of the CDR3: TGTGCCAGCAGCTCCGGGTTCGACAGCCTCCAAGAGACCCAGTACTTC. As protein: CASSSGFDSLQETQYF. Complete variable domain (other parts from reference TRBV11-2 and TRBJ2-5): EAGVAQSPRYKIIEKRQSVAFWCNPISGHATLYWYQQILGQGPKLLIQFQNNGVVDDSQLPKDRFSAERLKGVDSTLKIQPAKLEDSAVYLCASSSGFDSLQETQYFGPGTRLLVL.